Listed here are 12 T cell receptor beta chains from one sample, sequenced in a study of OX40 agonist ivuxolimab in advanced cancers. TCRdb's copy holds only in-frame clones and misses some; the assay was immunoSEQ multiplex PCR. The sample carries over 50,000 clones, 82% recorded once. The specimen was CD4+ or CD8+ T cells sorted from blood, collected in a trial of the OX40 agonist ivuxolimab. The receptors were sampled from an adult with an advanced solid tumor such as melanoma, head and neck, liver or kidney cancer.

The CDR3, as DNA: TGTGCCTGGAGTCCCCTCGATAGCCTTAATGAAAAACTGTTTTTT. Residues: CAWSPLDSLNEKLFF. The chain recombines TRBV30 with TRBJ1-4; D ambiguous. Trimming stripped 2 bases from V and 4 bases from J, with 14 bases between. The CDR3 has 15 amino acids. Looked up from germline, CDR1 is GTSNPN and CDR2 is SVGIG (reference sequence).

The chain joins TRBV13 to TRBJ1-2; no definite D call. Trimming left V 1 base short and J 2 bases short, with 11 bases between. The CDR3 covers 15 residues. The germline V gene encodes CDR1 PRHDT and CDR2 FYEKMQ (reference sequence). CDR3 DNA sequence: TGTGCCAGCAGCTTAGTATCCCATAGCAACTATGGCTACACCTTC. This translates into CASSLVSHSNYGYTF.

V is TRBV7-8 and J is TRBJ1-2; D not certain. Germline-derived CDR1 and CDR2 are SGHVS and FQNEAQ. V was shortened by 1 base and J by 4 bases, with 10 bases between the two germline ends. This CDR3 is built from 14 residues. CDR3: CASSLGTGTYGYTF. As DNA, the CDR3 is TGTGCCAGCAGCTTAGGGACGGGAACCTATGGCTACACCTTC.

Concerning this clone: This sample also contains other DNA sequences that code for the same CDR3. V is TRBV4-1 and J is TRBJ2-7, with 13 bases identical to TRBD2. V trimming: 4 bases; J trimming: 3 bases; junction bases outside the gene matches: 3. Germline assignment: CDR1 MGHRA and CDR2 YSYEKL. This CDR3 contains 15 residues. Here the CDR3 reads CASSPGLAGNYEQYF. The DNA of the CDR3 is TGCGCCAGCAGCCCGGGACTAGCGGGGAACTACGAGCAGTACTTC.

The chain joins TRBV27 to TRBJ1-1; possibly TRBD1 for D (5 bases). This CDR3 spans 16 amino acids. Trimming stripped 2 bases from V and 8 bases from J, with 21 bases between. CDR1 MNHEY and CDR2 SMNVEV come from the germline V gene (reference sequence). The CDR3 loop reads CASSLSVSGYRTEAFF. CDR3 coding DNA: TGTGCCAGCAGTTTAAGTGTTTCGGGGTACAGGACGGAAGCTTTCTTT.

As to this clone: At the DNA level, this CDR3 is encoded by other sequences in the same sample as well. The J gene is TRBJ2-7, the V gene TRBV6-5; 7 positions match TRBD2. The CDR3 length is 12 residues. Germline V gene lookup returns CDR1 MNHEY and CDR2 SVGAGI. The J segment lost 1 base and the V segment lost 6 bases, leaving 0 bases of the junction unmatched. The CDR3 DNA is TGTGCCAGCAGGGGAGGGTCCTACGAGCAGTACTTC. Residues: CASRGGSYEQYF.

CDR3 nucleotide sequence: TGTGCCAGTAGTATGTCTAGCACAGATACGCAGTATTTT. This encodes CASSMSSTDTQYF. The gene calls are TRBV19 and TRBJ2-3, with D uncertain. Trimming removed 3 bases from V and 0 bases from J, with 4 bases in between. Germline CDR1 reads LNHDA; CDR2 reads SQIVND (reference sequence). This CDR3 comprises 13 residues.

This chain joins TRBV10-3 and TRBJ2-3, with 8 bases matching TRBD2. The V and J ends lost 2 bases and 4 bases, in that order; junction bases with no gene match: 8. The CDR3 is 16 residues long. Germline CDR1 ENHRY, CDR2 SYGVKD. In DNA, the CDR3 is TGTGCCATCAGTGAGAACAGCGGGAGTGTGGCAGATACGCAGTATTTT. This gives the protein CAISENSGSVADTQYF.

The J gene is TRBJ2-7, the V gene TRBV5-1; TRBD1 or TRBD2 may be the D gene (5 bases each). V lost 0 bases, J lost 1 base, and 8 bases lay in between. The CDR3 sequence is 14 residues long. Per the germline V gene, CDR1 is SGHRS and CDR2 is YFSETQ. The CDR3: CASSLGGVSYEQYF. CDR3 DNA sequence: TGCGCCAGCAGCTTGGGAGGGGTTTCCTACGAGCAGTACTTC.

The rearrangement joins TRBV5-1 to TRBJ2-4; 8 bases match TRBD1. CDR3 length: 20 amino acids. The J segment lost 4 bases and the V segment lost 0 bases, leaving 18 bases of the junction unmatched. Germline V gene sequence: CDR1 SGHRS, CDR2 YFSETQ. The CDR3 region is CASSLDWAGGLSNRKNIQYF. The CDR3 nucleotides are TGCGCCAGCAGCTTGGATTGGGCAGGGGGCCTCTCAAATCGTAAAAACATTCAGTACTTC.

This chain connects TRBV15 to TRBJ2-2, with no clear D. Trimming stripped 5 bases from V and 0 bases from J, with 10 bases between. Germline V lookup: CDR1 LNHNV, CDR2 YYDKDF (reference sequence). This CDR3 has 15 residues. The CDR3 DNA reads as TGTGCCACCAGCTCCGCGGAGACGAACACCGGGGAGCTGTTTTTT. Its translation: CATSSAETNTGELFF.

V gene TRBV6-5 combines with J gene TRBJ2-4; TRBD1 is a possible D gene (5 bases). Trimming shortened V by 2 bases and J by 0 bases, and 11 bases separated the two germline ends. The CDR3 contains 16 residues. Per the germline V gene, CDR1 is MNHEY and CDR2 is SVGAGI. CDR3 protein: CASSYSAGAAKNIQYF. CDR3 bases: TGTGCCAGCAGTTACAGCGCTGGGGCAGCCAAAAACATTCAGTACTTC.